Here is one TCR beta chain with its context. Its antigen is not yet known. The input lacks base qualities; no much larger clone sits a single base away. The donors were healthy, HIV-negative adults with no recently reported acute infections or vaccinations. Every donor was a Caucasian adult residing in Nashville, Tennessee, USA. Magnetic negative selection was used to enrich CD4+ T cells, after which naive cells were positively selected on CD45RA and the negative fraction became the memory subset. Blood was collected by leukapheresis, and PBMCs were isolated by Ficoll-Histopaque density gradient centrifugation and then cryopreserved in liquid nitrogen vapor phase. Analytical flow cytometry was used to check the purity and quantity of every magnetically sorted T cell population. Each sorted fraction had its genomic DNA isolated and then quantified by UV absorbance on a Nanodrop 2000c. The data belong to a study of shared clonotypes between healthy human individuals (dated by TCRdb to about 2020). A note on the overall study: Three men and a couple of women, aged 18 to 49 years, made up the cohort. Per donor, three plates each were used for CD4 naive and CD4 memory, two for CD8 naive, and one for CD8 memory. To estimate repertoire size and how much clonotypes are shared between individuals, the study performed deep sequencing of blood TCR repertoires from a handful of healthy adults. Libraries were prepared and TCR repertoires were sequenced by different laboratories using diverse techniques, in order to increase sequencing depth and limit assay-specific biases. Leukapheresis yielded between about 0.94 and 8.9 billion PBMCs per donor. What the work shows at the level of the full study, not this receptor alone: Estimated clonotype richness was generally larger for naive than for memory subsets. Sampling was limited to blood, and TCR repertoires in tissue likely differ from TCR repertoires in blood. Pairwise subsampling indicated that sequencing depth was expected to affect the degree of clonotype sharing among donors. The small number of donors limited the genetic and exposure-history diversity represented. Across several donors, around 5.4% of naive CD4, roughly 3.8% of naive CD8, approximately 2.5% of memory CD4, and 0.3% to 0.45% of memory CD8 clonotypes were shared. Even with the large sequencing depth, rarefaction of the sorted-subset datasets indicated that sequencing was incomplete. Higher generation probabilities were observed for clonotypes shared by all four sorted-subset donors than for non-shared clonotypes.

The V end gives up 5 bases and the J end 0 bases, leaving 2 bases in the junction not matched to a gene. The CDR3, cysteine through phenylalanine, is 15 amino acids long. Just the 45-base CDR3 DNA is kept, in frame starting at base 1. The germline V gene (reference sequence) sets CDR1 to LNHDA and CDR2 to SQIVND. Using the deep immunoSEQ assay, multiplex PCR amplified TCR CDR3 regions from genomic DNA. Extracted genomic DNA from each cell subset was spread evenly across all wells of several immunoSEQ 96-well plates, with each plate serving as a replicate. For sorted subsets, around 200 ng genomic DNA, equal to 25,000 to 35,000 T cell genomes, was loaded into each replicate PCR. The purified libraries were quantified using a Qubit 3.0 fluorometer, sized with a Bioanalyzer 2100, and then quantified again using the KAPA Library Quantification kit. Each immunoSEQ 96-well plate was sequenced on its own single-read 150-cycle Illumina NextSeq 550 flow cell. In the original analysis: Because the immunoSEQ output included only junctional sequences and no quality scores, the filtering could not be the same as the filtering used for full-length reads. Sequences were annotated with PyIR, a Python wrapper for IgBLAST v1.9, using IMGT germline references to assign V/J genes and CDR3. Reads with weak V/J assignments (E-value above 1e-6), missing CDR3, stop codons, out-of-frame junctions, or ambiguous translated residues were removed. V3J clonotypes were defined as sequences sharing the same inferred V gene, J gene, and CDR3 amino acid sequence. To compute the percentage overlap between repertoires, the number of shared unique clonotypes was divided by the size of the smaller repertoire. RTK rarefaction, the Chao1 estimator, and Recon v2.1 estimates of unobserved clonotypes were used to assess repertoire richness. Generation probabilities for all TCRbeta clonotypes obtained by the gDNA method from a handful of donors were computed using OLGA. The clones in this table, taken by TCRdb from immuneACCESS, are in-frame only. Not every clone is retained; where verified, under half of the shortfall comes from an unresolved V gene, and the cause of the rest is unknown. V and J calls and clone size are copied from that table; D and trimming were computed from the DNA. The sample has over a million clones on record, roughly 95% of them singletons. Of the sample, about 1.2% is held by the ten largest clones.

The clonotype comes from a man between 25 and 39 years old in good health. This chain is built from TRBV19 and TRBJ2-2; 8 middle bases align to TRBD2. Sequencing was done on a sample of naive CD4+ T cells sorted from blood. In light of the paper, this sample's cell subset or site label describes: CD45RA+ positively selected. DNA sequence: TGTGCCAGTAGTCAAGCGGGAGCGAACACCGGGGAGCTGTTTTTT. Translated, it reads CASSQAGANTGELFF. Outside the CDR3, residues come from the reference TRBV19 and TRBJ2-2 proteins, so the full variable domain is: DGGITQSPKYLFRKEGQNVTLSCEQNLNHDAMYWYRQDPGQGLRLIYYSQIVNDFQKGDIAEGYSVSREKKESFPLTVTSAQKNPTAFYLCASSQAGANTGELFFGEGSRLTVL.